Below, one T cell receptor (beta chain) is given with its context. Original methodology: Estimated nucleated cell counts came from reference gene primer amplification. Measured with immunoSEQ multiplex PCR; TCRdb has only the in-frame clones, and not every one. The V and J calls and clone size are taken from that table; D and trimming were inferred from the DNA. The sample includes fewer than 90,000 clones, about 80% of them seen just once. The CDR3 consists of 15 residues. Losses at the gene ends were 6 bases for V and 1 base for J; bases not matched to a gene: 2. Germline CDR1 MDHEN, CDR2 SYDVKM. This record belongs to a study of blood T cell repertoires in COVID-19. Study in general: Sample material is recorded as cDNA or gDNA derived from T cells, B-cell-depleted T cells, or PBMCs.

The TCR was taken from a human donor in a cohort sampled during active COVID-19. This chain joins TRBV28 and TRBJ2-6; 8 positions match TRBD1. Input material: peripheral blood. CDR3 in amino acids: CASSNRGSGANVLTF. The CDR3 nucleotides read TGTGCCAGCAGCAACAGGGGGTCTGGGGCCAACGTCCTGACTTTC.